The present TCR beta chain was sequenced within a study of T cell responses to AZD1222 COVID-19 vaccine. Overall study results and limits: Among the donors, most were white British and more were female, and clonal diversity was possibly underestimated. Seropositive status at baseline applied to only 6 or 7 AZD1222 recipients.

Notes on this clone: Its antigen is not known.

Data came from immunoSEQ multiplex PCR; TCRdb stores just in-frame clones and leaves some out. The sample contains 140,000 to 150,000 clones, around nine tenths of which appear only once. Germline V gene data show CDR1 as SGHVS and CDR2 as FQNEAQ. Trimming took off 4 bases at V and 0 bases at J, with 12 bases between the two ends. There are 15 residues in the CDR3. Here the sequenced sample was peripheral blood, taken on day 0 of MenACWY control vaccination. J is TRBJ1-1 and V is TRBV7-8; perhaps TRBD1 as D (5 bases). This sequence was found in an adult in good health. The CDR3 spells CASSSGVGVNTEAFF. The CDR3 DNA sequence: TGTGCCAGCAGCTCGGGGGTAGGGGTGAACACTGAAGCTTTCTTT.